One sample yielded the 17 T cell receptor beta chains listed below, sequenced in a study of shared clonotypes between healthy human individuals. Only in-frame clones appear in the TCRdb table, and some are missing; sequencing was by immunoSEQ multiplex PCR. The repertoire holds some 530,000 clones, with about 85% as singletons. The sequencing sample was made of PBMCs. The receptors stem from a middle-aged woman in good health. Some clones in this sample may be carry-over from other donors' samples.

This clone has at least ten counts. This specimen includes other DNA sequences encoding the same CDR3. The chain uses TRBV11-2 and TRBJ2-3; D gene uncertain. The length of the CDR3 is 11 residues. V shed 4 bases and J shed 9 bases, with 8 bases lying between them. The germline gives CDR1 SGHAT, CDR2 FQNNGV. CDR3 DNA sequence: TGTGCCAGCAGCTCCTCACAAACGCAGTATTTT. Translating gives CASSSSQTQYF.

The CDR3 coding sequence is TGTGCCAGCAGCCCAGGACAGGGGAGGCCCCAGCATTTT. Residues: CASSPGQGRPQHF. The chain links TRBV7-6 to TRBJ1-5, with 9 bases that match TRBD1. The CDR3 sequence is 13 residues long. The ends lost 5 bases at V and 9 bases at J; junction bases unmatched: 5. Germline V CDR1 and CDR2: SGHVS, FNYEAQ.

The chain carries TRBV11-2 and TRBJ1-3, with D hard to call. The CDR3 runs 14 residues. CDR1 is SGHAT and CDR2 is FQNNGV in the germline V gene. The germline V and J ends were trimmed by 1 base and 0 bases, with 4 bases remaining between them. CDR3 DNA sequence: TGTGCCAGCAGCTTAGCCCTCTCTGGAAACACCATATATTTT. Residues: CASSLALSGNTIYF.

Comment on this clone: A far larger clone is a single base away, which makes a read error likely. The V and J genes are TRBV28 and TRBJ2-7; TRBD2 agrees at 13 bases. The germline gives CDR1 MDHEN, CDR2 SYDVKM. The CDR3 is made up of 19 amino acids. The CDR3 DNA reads TGTACCAGCAGTCCGCGGACTAGCGGGAGAAGGGGTCTCTCCTACGAGCAGTACTTC. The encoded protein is CTSSPRTSGRRGLSYEQYF.

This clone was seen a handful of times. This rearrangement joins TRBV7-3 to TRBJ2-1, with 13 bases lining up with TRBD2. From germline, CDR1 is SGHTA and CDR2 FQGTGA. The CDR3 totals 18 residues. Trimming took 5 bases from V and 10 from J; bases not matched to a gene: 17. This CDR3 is CASSATAGTSGVTGEQFF. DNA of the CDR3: TGTGCCAGCAGCGCTACGGCCGGGACTAGCGGGGTGACAGGAGAGCAGTTCTTC.

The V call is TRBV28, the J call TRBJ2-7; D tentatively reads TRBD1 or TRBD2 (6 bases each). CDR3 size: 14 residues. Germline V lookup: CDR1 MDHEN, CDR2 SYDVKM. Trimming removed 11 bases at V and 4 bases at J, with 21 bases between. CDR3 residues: CASQGVAGRYEQYF. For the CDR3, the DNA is TGTGCCTCACAGGGCGTTGCGGGGAGGTACGAGCAGTACTTC.

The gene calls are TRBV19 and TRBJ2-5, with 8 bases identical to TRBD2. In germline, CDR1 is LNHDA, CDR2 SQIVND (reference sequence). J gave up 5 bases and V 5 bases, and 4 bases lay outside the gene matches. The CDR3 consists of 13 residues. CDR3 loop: CASSSAGEETQYF. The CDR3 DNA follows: TGTGCCAGTAGTTCAGCGGGAGAGGAGACCCAGTACTTC. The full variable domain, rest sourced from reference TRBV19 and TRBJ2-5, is DGGITQSPKYLFRKEGQNVTLSCEQNLNHDAMYWYRQDPGQGLRLIYYSQIVNDFQKGDIAEGYSVSREKKESFPLTVTSAQKNPTAFYLCASSSAGEETQYFGPGTRLLVL.

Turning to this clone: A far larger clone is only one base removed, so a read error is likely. CDR3 bases: TGTGCCAGCCGGTACCTGAGGGAAAAACTGTTTTTT. Encoded protein: CASRYLREKLFF. The chain uses TRBV18 and TRBJ1-4; D remains unclear. Trimming removed 8 bases from V and 8 bases from J, with 12 bases in between. Germline CDR1 KGHSH, CDR2 LQKENI. This CDR3 has 12 residues.

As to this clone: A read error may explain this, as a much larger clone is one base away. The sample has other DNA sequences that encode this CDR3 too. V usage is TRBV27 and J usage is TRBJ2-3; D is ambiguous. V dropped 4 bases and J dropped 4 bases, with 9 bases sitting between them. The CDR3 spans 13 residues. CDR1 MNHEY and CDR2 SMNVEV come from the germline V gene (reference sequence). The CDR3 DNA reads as TGTGCCAGCAGTTCACCCACATCAGATACGCAGTATTTT. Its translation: CASSSPTSDTQYF.

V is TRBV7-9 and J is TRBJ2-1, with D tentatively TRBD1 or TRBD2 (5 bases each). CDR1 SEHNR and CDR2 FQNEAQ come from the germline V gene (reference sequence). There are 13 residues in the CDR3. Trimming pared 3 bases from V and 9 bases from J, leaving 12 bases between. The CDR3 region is CASSFEGLGEQFF. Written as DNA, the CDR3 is TGTGCCAGCAGCTTTGAGGGGCTTGGTGAGCAGTTCTTC.

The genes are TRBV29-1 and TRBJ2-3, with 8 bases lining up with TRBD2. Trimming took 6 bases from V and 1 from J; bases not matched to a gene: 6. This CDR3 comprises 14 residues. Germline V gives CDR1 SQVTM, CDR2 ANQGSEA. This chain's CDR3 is CSVRLAGRTDTQYF. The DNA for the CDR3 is TGCAGCGTACGCCTAGCGGGTCGCACAGATACGCAGTATTTT.

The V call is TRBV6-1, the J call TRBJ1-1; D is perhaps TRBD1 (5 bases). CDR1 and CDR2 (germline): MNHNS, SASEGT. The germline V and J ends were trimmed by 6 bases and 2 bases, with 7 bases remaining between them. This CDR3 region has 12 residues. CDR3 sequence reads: CASRGPNTEAFF. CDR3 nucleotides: TGTGCCAGCAGGGGGCCTAACACTGAAGCTTTCTTT.

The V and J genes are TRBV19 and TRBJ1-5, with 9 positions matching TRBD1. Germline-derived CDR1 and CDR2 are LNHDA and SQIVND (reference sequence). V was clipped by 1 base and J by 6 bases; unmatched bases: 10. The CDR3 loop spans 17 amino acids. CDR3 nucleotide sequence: TGTGCCAGTAGTATAGCCGGGACAGGGCCGTGGGTTCAGCCCCAGCATTTT. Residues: CASSIAGTGPWVQPQHF. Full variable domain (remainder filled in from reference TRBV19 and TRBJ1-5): DGGITQSPKYLFRKEGQNVTLSCEQNLNHDAMYWYRQDPGQGLRLIYYSQIVNDFQKGDIAEGYSVSREKKESFPLTVTSAQKNPTAFYLCASSIAGTGPWVQPQHFGDGTRLSIL.

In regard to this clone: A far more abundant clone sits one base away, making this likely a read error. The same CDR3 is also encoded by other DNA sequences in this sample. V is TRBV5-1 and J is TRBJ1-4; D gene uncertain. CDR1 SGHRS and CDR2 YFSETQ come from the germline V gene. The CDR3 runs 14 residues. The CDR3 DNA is TGCGCTAGCAGCCCCTCCGGAGGGCGTGAAAAACTGTTTTTT. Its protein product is CASSPSGGREKLFF.

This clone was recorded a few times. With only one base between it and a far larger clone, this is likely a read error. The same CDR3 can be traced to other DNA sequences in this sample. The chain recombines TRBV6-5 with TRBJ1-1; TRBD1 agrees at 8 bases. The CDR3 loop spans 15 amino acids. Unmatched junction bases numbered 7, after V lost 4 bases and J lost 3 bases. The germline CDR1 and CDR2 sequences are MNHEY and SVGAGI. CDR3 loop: CASSSGQVFYTEAFF. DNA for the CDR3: TGTGCCAGCAGTTCGGGACAGGTGTTTTACACTGAAGCTTTCTTT.

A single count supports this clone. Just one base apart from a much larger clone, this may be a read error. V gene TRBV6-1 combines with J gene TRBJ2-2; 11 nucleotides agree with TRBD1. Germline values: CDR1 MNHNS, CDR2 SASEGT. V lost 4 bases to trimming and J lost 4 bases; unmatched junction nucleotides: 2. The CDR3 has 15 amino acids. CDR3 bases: TGTGCCAGCAGTGCCGGGACAGGGGGCACCGGGGAGCTGTTTTTT. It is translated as CASSAGTGGTGELFF.

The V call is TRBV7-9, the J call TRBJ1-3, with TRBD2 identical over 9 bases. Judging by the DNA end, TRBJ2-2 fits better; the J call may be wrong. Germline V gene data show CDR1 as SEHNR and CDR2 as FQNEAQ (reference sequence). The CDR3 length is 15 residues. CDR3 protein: CASSLVAGGTGELFF. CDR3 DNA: TGTGCCAGCAGCTTGGTGGCGGGAGGGACCGGGGAGCTGTTTTTT.